This T cell receptor (beta chain) was captured by sequencing in a study of regulatory T cells in long-lasting Graves disease. Germline V gene data show CDR1 as MGHRA and CDR2 as YSYEKL. The length of the CDR3 is 13 residues. Trimming removed 0 bases from V and 3 bases from J, with 6 bases in between. The study's findings and limits: Small sample size may have lowered accuracy. Researchers reported studying only peripheral blood, not thyroid tissue.

Only one count was recorded for this clonotype. Its antigen remains unidentified. Library construction for TCR beta used iRepertoire HTBI primers and Arm-PCR of CDR3 regions. TCRdb reprocessed the multiplex PCR reads with MiXCR, giving one entry per CDR3 protein. The table lists 400,000 or so distinct CDR3 sequences, about a quarter of them singletons. Stated time point: persistent/refractory GD, antithyroid drugs over 5 years with positive TRAb. RNA isolated from PBMCs was used to make the TCR library. Patients were enrolled at an endocrinology department in Xi'an, China. The origin of this receptor is a female donor with Graves disease. The chain combines TRBV4-1 with TRBJ2-7; D gene uncertain. Sequencing was performed on peripheral blood mononuclear cells (PBMCs), taken when the disease was refractory, from a patient treated with antithyroid drugs. CDR3 nucleotides: TGCGCCAGCAGCCAAGATCTAGACTACGAGCAGTACTTC. Amino acid sequence: CASSQDLDYEQYF.